Following are 32 T cell receptor beta chains from one sample sequenced in a study of blood T cell repertoires in COVID-19 (TCRdb year 2020). The library was prepared using the immunoSEQ multiplex PCR assay. Drawn from immuneACCESS, this table holds only the in-frame rearrangements with V and J called that TCRdb kept. Clones are partly lost; checked studies trace under half to an unresolved V gene and leave the rest unexplained. The sample table lists 130,000 to 150,000 clones, around 81% of them with a count of one. The top ten constitute 7.5% to 9% of the sample. Material: peripheral blood. The receptor source for this set is a human donor in a cohort sampled during active COVID-19.

V usage is TRBV9 and J usage is TRBJ2-2; 14 positions match TRBD2. V dropped 4 bases and J dropped 0; count of bases not matched to a gene: 2. Per germline, CDR1 SGDLS and CDR2 YYNGEE. The CDR3 consists of 17 residues. CDR3 sequence: CASSRGLAGANTGELFF. In nucleotides, the CDR3 is TGTGCCAGCAGCCGGGGACTAGCGGGAGCGAACACCGGGGAGCTGTTTTTT.

The chain carries TRBV5-1 and TRBJ2-3, with D possibly being TRBD1 (6 bases). Germline V gene lookup returns CDR1 SGHRS and CDR2 YFSETQ. The CDR3 loop spans 15 amino acids. Trimming took off 4 bases at V and 5 bases at J, with 17 bases between the two ends. The CDR3 region is CASSPQGSWGDTQYF. CDR3 DNA sequence: TGCGCCAGCAGCCCCCAGGGGTCCTGGGGAGATACGCAGTATTTT.

V and J are TRBV2 and TRBJ2-2, with TRBD1 as a possible D gene (6 bases). V dropped 4 bases and J dropped 0 bases, with 12 bases sitting between them. Germline lookup yields CDR1 SNHLY and CDR2 FYNNEI. The CDR3 is 16 amino acids. CDR3 sequence (DNA): TGTGCCAGCAGTGGGACAGCGGCCTCGAACACCGGGGAGCTGTTTTTT. It codes for CASSGTAASNTGELFF. Combining the CDR3 with reference TRBV2 and TRBJ2-2 gives the whole variable domain EPEVTQTPSHQVTQMGQEVILRCVPISNHLYFYWYRQILGQKVEFLVSFYNNEISEKSEIFDDQFSVERPDGSNFTLKIRSTKLEDSAMYFCASSGTAASNTGELFFGEGSRLTVL.

The chain recombines TRBV7-2 with TRBJ2-3; 7 bases match TRBD2. This CDR3 has 14 residues. Trimming took 0 bases from V and 4 from J; bases not matched to a gene: 1. Germline lookup yields CDR1 SGHTA and CDR2 FQGNSA. This CDR3 is CASSLAGLADTQYF. In nucleotides, the CDR3 is TGTGCCAGCAGCTTAGCCGGACTAGCAGATACGCAGTATTTT.

The table lists this clone with a count of one. The J gene is TRBJ1-5, the V gene TRBV27; D gene uncertain. This CDR3 spans 15 amino acids. Germline CDR1 and CDR2: MNHEY and SMNVEV (reference sequence). V was clipped by 0 bases and J by 2 bases, with 8 bases between them. CDR3 sequence reads: CASSLSWTGNQPQHF. DNA of the CDR3: TGTGCCAGCAGTTTATCTTGGACTGGCAATCAGCCCCAGCATTTT.

The V gene is TRBV28, the J gene TRBJ2-7; weak D call: TRBD2 (6 bases). CDR1 is MDHEN, CDR2 SYDVKM, per germline. Trimming removed 4 bases at V and 3 bases at J, with 19 bases between. The length of the CDR3 is 16 residues. DNA for the CDR3: TGTGCCAGCAGTTCACCATCCGGGGGAGCACGCTACGAGCAGTACTTC. It specifies CASSSPSGGARYEQYF.

The chain carries TRBV28 and TRBJ1-2; possible D gene TRBD1, 6 bases. The ends were cut back, 8 bases at V and 4 bases at J, with 14 bases in the middle. The germline V gene encodes CDR1 MDHEN and CDR2 SYDVKM. The length of the CDR3 is 13 residues. Here the CDR3 DNA reads TGTGCCAGCGGCGGGGGCGGGGTCTATGGCTACACCTTC. This translates into CASGGGGVYGYTF.

This chain uses TRBV5-1 with TRBJ2-5; 7 bases map to TRBD1. J was trimmed by 6 bases and V by 4 bases; bases with no gene match: 6. The germline gives CDR1 SGHRS, CDR2 YFSETQ. The CDR3 has 13 amino acids. The CDR3, as DNA: TGCGCCAGCAGCGCCAGGGACAGTCAGACCCAGTACTTC. Amino acid sequence: CASSARDSQTQYF.

J is TRBJ1-3 and V is TRBV2; TRBD1 aligns across 7 bases. Trimming removed 2 bases from V and 0 bases from J; junction bases left unmatched: 10. The germline CDR1 and CDR2 sequences are SNHLY and FYNNEI. This CDR3 contains 18 residues. The CDR3 sequence: CASSEYGTALYSGNTIYF. CDR3 bases: TGTGCCAGCAGTGAATACGGGACAGCCCTTTACTCTGGAAACACCATATATTTT.

The chain joins TRBV10-3 to TRBJ2-3; TRBD2 matches at 12 bases. Per germline, CDR1 ENHRY and CDR2 SYGVKD. This CDR3 has 16 amino acids. The V segment lost 2 bases and the J segment 0 bases; nucleotides outside the gene matches: 0. Written as DNA, the CDR3 is TGTGCCATCAGTGAGGGACTAGCGGGGAGCACAGATACGCAGTATTTT. This gives the protein CAISEGLAGSTDTQYF.

V and J are TRBV28 and TRBJ2-7, with D possibly being TRBD1 (7 bases). The CDR3 contains 15 residues. The V end was cut by 5 bases, the J end by 6 bases, with 20 bases between. The V gene's germline CDR1 is MDHEN and CDR2 SYDVKM. CDR3 sequence: CASSRGRRQGGEQYF. CDR3 DNA: TGTGCCAGCAGTCGCGGGCGTCGACAGGGAGGCGAGCAGTACTTC.

The J gene is TRBJ1-1, the V gene TRBV7-2; 9 bases align to TRBD1. After removal of 5 bases from V and 4 bases from J, the junction contained 8 bases not matched to a gene. CDR3 length equals 15 residues. Germline V gene data show CDR1 as SGHTA and CDR2 as FQGNSA. The CDR3 nucleotides are TGTGCCAGCAGCCCGTCGGGGACAGGGAGCACTGAAGCTTTCTTT. This sequence encodes CASSPSGTGSTEAFF.

CDR3 sequence reads: CASRLQGGYGNTIYF. The CDR3 DNA sequence: TGTGCCAGCAGGTTACAGGGAGGGTATGGAAACACCATATATTTT. This chain connects TRBV28 to TRBJ1-3; perhaps TRBD1 as D (6 bases). V was clipped by 6 bases and J by 3 bases, with 15 bases between them. Germline V gene lookup returns CDR1 MDHEN and CDR2 SYDVKM. This CDR3 spans 15 amino acids.

A remark on this clone: The sample has other DNA sequences that encode this CDR3 too. The CDR3 region has the DNA TGTGCCAGCTCACCGAACAACTACGAGCAGTACTTC. This encodes CASSPNNYEQYF. V usage is TRBV18 and J usage is TRBJ2-7, with D unclear. V was cut by 3 bases and J by 3 bases, with 6 bases left in between. This CDR3 is 12 amino acids long. Germline CDR1 and CDR2: KGHSH and LQKENI.

This sequence joins TRBV5-1 and TRBJ2-5, with TRBD2 identical over 10 bases. Trimming took 0 bases from V and 7 from J; bases not matched to a gene: 9. Germline loops: CDR1 SGHRS, CDR2 YFSETQ. The CDR3 totals 16 residues. The CDR3 is CASSLVPSGSLGTQYF. CDR3 sequence (DNA): TGCGCCAGCAGCTTGGTACCTAGCGGGAGTTTGGGGACCCAGTACTTC.

The CDR3 DNA reads as TGTGCCAGCAGCCTCCTCCGCGGGGCGCCCAACTACGAGCAGTACTTC. The encoded protein is CASSLLRGAPNYEQYF. J is TRBJ2-7 and V is TRBV13, with a possible D match to TRBD2 (6 bases). In germline, CDR1 is PRHDT, CDR2 FYEKMQ (reference sequence). V was clipped by 5 bases and J by 3 bases, with 20 bases between them. The CDR3 extends over 16 amino acids.

This clone was seen once. This CDR3 reads CASSFGLATGELFF. The CDR3 nucleotides read TGTGCCAGCAGCTTTGGCCTGGCCACCGGGGAGCTGTTTTTT. This rearrangement joins TRBV7-9 to TRBJ2-2; the D is unclear. The germline CDR1 and CDR2 sequences are SEHNR and FQNEAQ (reference sequence). The CDR3 has 14 amino acids. V was shortened by 3 bases and J by 4 bases, with 9 bases between the two germline ends.

J is TRBJ2-7 and V is TRBV12-3 or TRBV12-4; no firm D call. The CDR3 has 13 residues. The V end was cut by 5 bases, the J end by 3 bases, with 11 bases between. CDR3 DNA: TGTGCCAGCAGTCTCTTGACTGGCTACGAGCAGTACTTC. It encodes CASSLLTGYEQYF.

V gene TRBV9 combines with J gene TRBJ2-7; TRBD2 agrees at 7 bases. CDR3 length: 14 amino acids. V lost 4 bases, J lost 4 bases, and 8 bases stayed unmatched. Per germline, CDR1 SGDLS and CDR2 YYNGEE. Here the CDR3 DNA reads TGTGCCAGCAGCCCCTCTTTGGGGGGGTACGAGCAGTACTTC. Translation: CASSPSLGGYEQYF.

The rearrangement links TRBV19 to TRBJ1-5; 7 bases are a match to TRBD1. Germline V gives CDR1 LNHDA, CDR2 SQIVND (reference sequence). The V gene end was trimmed by 3 bases and the J gene end by 0 bases; junction bases not matched to a gene: 5. The CDR3 covers 16 residues. The CDR3 loop reads CASSIGGQYSNQPQHF. Here the CDR3 DNA reads TGTGCCAGTAGTATCGGGGGACAGTATAGCAATCAGCCCCAGCATTTT.

The J gene is TRBJ2-2, the V gene TRBV6-7; D might be TRBD2 (5 bases). Being an ORF, TRBV6-7 has a function that is uncertain. Trimming shortened V by 5 bases and J by 7 bases, and 17 bases separated the two germline ends. CDR3 length: 15 residues. The CDR3 nucleotides are TGTGCCAGCAGTCCCAAGAGGGCTCTGGACGGGGAGCTGTTTTTT. This translates into CASSPKRALDGELFF.

This chain links TRBV28 with TRBJ1-1; 9 nucleotides align to TRBD1. CDR1 and CDR2 from the germline V gene are MDHEN and SYDVKM. V lost 2 bases, J lost 6 bases, and 4 bases stayed unmatched. The CDR3 consists of 14 residues. This chain's CDR3 is CASSLIQGAAEAFF. In DNA, the CDR3 is TGTGCCAGCAGTTTAATACAGGGGGCGGCTGAAGCTTTCTTT.

The chain employs TRBV28 and TRBJ1-2; D remains unclear. The V end lost 5 bases, the J end lost 4 bases, and 23 bases lay between the germline ends. Looked up from germline, CDR1 is MDHEN and CDR2 is SYDVKM. The CDR3 length is 17 residues. The CDR3, as DNA: TGTGCCAGCAGTCTACCACAGCAGACCACTTCATTCTATGGCTACACCTTC. It specifies CASSLPQQTTSFYGYTF.

The chain carries TRBV9 and TRBJ2-7; D may be TRBD2 (7 bases). From germline, CDR1 is SGDLS and CDR2 YYNGEE. CDR3 size: 13 residues. Between the trimmed V and J ends, which lost 0 bases and 6 bases, there was a span of 10 bases. This CDR3 is CASSVGEGGEQYF. The CDR3 coding sequence is TGTGCCAGCAGCGTAGGGGAGGGGGGCGAGCAGTACTTC.

This clone was observed a few times. V and J are TRBV28 and TRBJ1-6; D remains unclear. Germline V gives CDR1 MDHEN, CDR2 SYDVKM. Trimming took 3 bases from V and 5 from J, leaving 14 bases between them. CDR3 length: 16 amino acids. This CDR3 is CASSLGLYGDNSPLHF. Here the CDR3 DNA reads TGTGCCAGCAGTTTGGGCCTCTACGGTGATAATTCACCCCTCCACTTT. Filled out from reference TRBV28 and TRBJ1-6, the complete variable domain reads DVKVTQSSRYLVKRTGEKVFLECVQDMDHENMFWYRQDPGLGLRLIYFSYDVKMKEKGDIPEGYSVSREKKERFSLILESASTNQTSMYLCASSLGLYGDNSPLHFGNGTRLTVT.

V is TRBV9 and J is TRBJ1-2, with 7 bases aligning to TRBD1. V lost 3 bases and J lost 4; bases outside the gene matches: 12. The V gene's germline CDR1 is SGDLS and CDR2 YYNGEE. The CDR3 sequence is 16 residues long. CDR3 bases: TGTGCCAGCAGCGCCGTTTTGACAGGGTTGAGCTATGGCTACACCTTC. This codes for CASSAVLTGLSYGYTF.

The V call is TRBV5-1, the J call TRBJ1-6, with D tentatively TRBD1 (5 bases). The ends were cut back, 4 bases at V and 5 bases at J, with 16 bases in the middle. The germline gives CDR1 SGHRS, CDR2 YFSETQ. The CDR3 extends over 16 amino acids. In DNA, the CDR3 is TGCGCCAGCAGCCCGAGCAGGGTTGAAGATAATTCACCCCTCCACTTT. Its translation: CASSPSRVEDNSPLHF.

The chain couples TRBV3-1 (or the pseudogene TRBV3-2) to TRBJ2-5; 8 bases map to TRBD1. The germline V gene encodes CDR1 LGHDT and CDR2 YNNKEL (reference sequence). This CDR3 has 15 residues. J gave up 4 bases and V 7 bases, and 11 bases lay outside the gene matches. The CDR3 is CASTRTGGTLETQYF. CDR3 nucleotides: TGTGCCAGCACGCGAACAGGGGGGACCCTAGAGACCCAGTACTTC.

The chain carries TRBV2 and TRBJ2-7, with TRBD1 matching 7 bases. The J segment lost 7 bases and the V segment lost 5 bases, leaving 8 bases of the junction unmatched. The CDR3 is 13 residues long. Germline V gene sequence: CDR1 SNHLY, CDR2 FYNNEI. CDR3 in DNA: TGTGCCAGCAGTCGACAGGGTGTAGAGGAGCAGTACTTC. As protein: CASSRQGVEEQYF.

This chain joins TRBV6-6 and TRBJ2-7; perhaps TRBD1 as D (6 bases). In germline, CDR1 is MNHNY, CDR2 SVGAGI (reference sequence). V lost 6 bases and J 3 bases, leaving 18 bases between the germline ends. This CDR3 is 15 amino acids long. The CDR3 protein is CASSRRKTGFYEQYF. Here the CDR3 DNA reads TGTGCCAGCAGCCGACGGAAAACAGGGTTCTACGAGCAGTACTTC.

The CDR3 is CASRTGTGVVEQYF. The CDR3 bases are TGTGCCAGCAGGACCGGGACAGGGGTTGTCGAGCAGTACTTC. V usage is TRBV27 and J usage is TRBJ2-7, with TRBD1 identical over 10 bases. The germline V gene has CDR1 MNHEY and CDR2 SMNVEV (reference sequence). Trimming cost V 6 bases and J 6 bases; bases outside gene matches: 8. CDR3 length: 14 residues.

CDR3 sequence reads: CASSFDRGIGYGYTF. The CDR3 DNA sequence: TGTGCCAGCAGCTTCGACAGGGGCATTGGCTATGGCTACACCTTC. The chain is built from TRBV5-4 and TRBJ1-2; 8 bases match TRBD1. Germline loops: CDR1 SGHNT, CDR2 YYREEE (reference sequence). V was pared by 2 bases and J by 4 bases, with 7 bases of the junction left unmatched. The CDR3 contains 15 residues. Variable domain in full (rest from reference TRBV5-4 and TRBJ1-2): ETGVTQSPTHLIKTRGQQVTLRCSSQSGHNTVSWYQQALGQGPQFIFQYYREEENGRGNFPPRFSGLQFPNYSSELNVNALELDDSALYLCASSFDRGIGYGYTFGSGTRLTVV.